Sequencing of this TCR beta chain was carried out in a study of T cell repertoires in cytomegalovirus infection. Background on the study: Indicated by public TCR beta signatures were CMV infection and matching HLA type. Study observations and caveats: Carriers of CMV and the relevant HLA type were discriminated by public TCR beta frequency. The ex vivo response was dominated by HLA-C-restricted CMV-specific TCR beta clonotypes.

This CDR3 is 13 amino acids long. CDR1 is DFQATT and CDR2 is SNEGSKA in the germline V gene (reference sequence). Trimming took off 5 bases at V and 1 base at J, with 11 bases between the two ends. About this clonotype: Its target is unknown.

A single record per CDR3 protein comes from TCRdb applying MiXCR to the reads. The top ten hold about 13% of the sample, which has some 400,000 distinct CDR3 sequences, 31% seen once. Material for sequencing was PBMCs. This receptor was obtained from a human donor in good health (CMV status not recorded). Some clones in this sample may be carry-over from other donors' samples. This chain connects TRBV20-1 to TRBJ1-1; tentative D call: TRBD1 (6 bases). CDR3 coding DNA: TGCAGTGCTCTAAAACAGGGGAACACTGAAGCTTTCTTT. Its translation is CSALKQGNTEAFF.